These 13 T cell receptor beta chains were sequenced from one sample in a study of shared clonotypes between healthy human individuals. Libraries were prepared by immunoSEQ multiplex PCR; TCRdb keeps only in-frame clonotypes and omits some of them. The table includes roughly 2.4 million clones, under 97% detected once. The sample taken for sequencing was naive CD4+ T cells sorted from blood. Subset described: CD45RA+ positively selected. These receptors were obtained from a man aged 18-30 years in good health.

To note about this clone: Other DNA sequences within the sample encode an identical CDR3. The V call is TRBV10-1, the J call TRBJ1-2; no reliable D call. Trimming took 0 bases from V and 8 from J, leaving 10 bases between them. CDR3 length equals 13 residues. Germline assignment: CDR1 WNHNN and CDR2 SYGVQD (reference sequence). This CDR3 is CASSESGREGYTF. DNA of the CDR3: TGCGCCAGCAGTGAGTCTGGCCGGGAAGGCTACACCTTC.

The V and J genes are TRBV7-6 and TRBJ1-3; no clear D gene. V was clipped by 5 bases and J by 4 bases, with 12 bases between them. The CDR3 is made up of 14 amino acids. Per the germline V gene, CDR1 is SGHVS and CDR2 is FNYEAQ. CDR3 in amino acids: CASSPSPVGNTIYF. CDR3 DNA: TGTGCCAGCAGCCCAAGCCCAGTGGGAAACACCATATATTTT.

This clone is a singleton in its sample. V gene TRBV12-5 combines with J gene TRBJ2-7; TRBD2 matches 7 bases. CDR3 size: 17 residues. V lost 6 bases to trimming and J lost 0 bases; unmatched junction nucleotides: 14. CDR1 is LGHNT, CDR2 FRNRAP, per germline. The CDR3 protein is CASGRGASGTFSYEQYF. The DNA of the CDR3 is TGTGCTAGTGGCCGTGGGGCCAGCGGGACGTTCTCCTACGAGCAGTACTTC.

The chain is built from TRBV6-5 and TRBJ2-5; D might be TRBD1 (5 bases). V lost 6 bases to trimming and J lost 5 bases, with 19 bases between them. The germline gives CDR1 MNHEY, CDR2 SVGAGI. The CDR3 length is 15 residues. CDR3 DNA: TGTGCCAGCAGACACCCGCAGGGCACCGGGGAGACCCAGTACTTC. Protein product: CASRHPQGTGETQYF.

This chain joins TRBV2 and TRBJ1-4; TRBD1 might be the D (6 bases). V was cut by 5 bases and J by 8 bases, with 12 bases left in between. The CDR3 runs to 13 residues. Germline loops: CDR1 SNHLY, CDR2 FYNNEI. The CDR3 sequence: CASSQGPGEKLFF. The CDR3 DNA sequence: TGTGCCAGCAGTCAGGGGCCAGGGGAAAAACTGTTTTTT.

The rearrangement uses TRBV2 and TRBJ1-1, with 7 bases fitting TRBD1. The CDR3 runs to 14 residues. The ends lost 4 bases at V and 5 bases at J; junction bases unmatched: 7. Germline loops: CDR1 SNHLY, CDR2 FYNNEI. CDR3 in DNA: TGTGCCAGCAGTGCCCAACGGGACAGAACTGAAGCTTTCTTT. Protein product: CASSAQRDRTEAFF.

The gene calls are TRBV7-2 and TRBJ2-1; D assignment may be TRBD1 or TRBD2 (6 bases each). The V and J ends lost 2 bases and 10 bases respectively, with 18 bases between them. CDR1 is SGHTA, CDR2 FQGNSA, per germline. There are 15 residues in the CDR3. The CDR3 protein is CASSLTGAPLLEQFF. CDR3 sequence (DNA): TGTGCCAGCAGCTTAACGGGGGCCCCCCTGCTGGAGCAGTTCTTC.

As regards this clone: The same CDR3 also results from other DNA sequences found in this sample. CDR3 bases: TGTGCCAGCAGCCTGAGGGTCACCGGGGAGCTGTTTTTT. Its protein product is CASSLRVTGELFF. The chain links TRBV7-2 to TRBJ2-2; TRBD2 is a possible D gene (5 bases). V gave up 5 bases and J gave up 4 bases, with 8 bases separating them. This CDR3 region has 13 residues. The germline V gene has CDR1 SGHTA and CDR2 FQGNSA.

J is TRBJ2-2 and V is TRBV30; no clear D. In germline, CDR1 is GTSNPN, CDR2 SVGIG (reference sequence). This CDR3 spans 11 amino acids. Trimming took off 2 bases at V and 7 bases at J, with 5 bases between the two ends. The CDR3 here is CAWSSDGELFF. The CDR3, as DNA: TGTGCCTGGAGTTCAGACGGGGAGCTGTTTTTT. Full variable domain (missing parts from reference TRBV30 and TRBJ2-2): SQTIHQWPATLVQPVGSPLSLECTVEGTSNPNLYWYRQAAGRGLQLLFYSVGIGQISSEVPQNLSASRPQDRQFILSSKKLLLSDSGFYLCAWSSDGELFFGEGSRLTVL.

The rearrangement uses TRBV28 and TRBJ1-4; perhaps TRBD1 as D (6 bases). Germline assignment: CDR1 MDHEN and CDR2 SYDVKM. The CDR3 length is 14 residues. V lost 5 bases and J lost 6, with 13 bases in between. The CDR3 bases are TGTGCCAGCAGTCCCCGGGACACCTATGAAAAACTGTTTTTT. This gives the protein CASSPRDTYEKLFF. The whole variable domain, remainder taken from reference TRBV28 and TRBJ1-4, is DVKVTQSSRYLVKRTGEKVFLECVQDMDHENMFWYRQDPGLGLRLIYFSYDVKMKEKGDIPEGYSVSREKKERFSLILESASTNQTSMYLCASSPRDTYEKLFFGSGTQLSVL.

CDR3 sequence reads: CASSGGANTGELFF. The CDR3 DNA follows: TGTGCCAGCAGCGGAGGGGCGAACACCGGGGAGCTGTTTTTT. The rearrangement joins TRBV7-8 to TRBJ2-2; TRBD2 is a possible D gene (6 bases). The CDR3 spans 14 residues. Per germline, CDR1 SGHVS and CDR2 FQNEAQ. The V gene lost 5 bases and the J gene lost 0 bases, with 7 bases spanning the gap.

This chain joins TRBV7-9 and TRBJ1-1, with D perhaps TRBD1 (5 bases). The CDR3 length is 11 residues. The germline V gene encodes CDR1 SEHNR and CDR2 FQNEAQ (reference sequence). V was cut by 3 bases and J by 6 bases, with 5 bases left in between. The DNA of the CDR3 is TGTGCCAGCAGCTTGACAGCTGAAGCTTTCTTT. It yields the protein CASSLTAEAFF.

This rearrangement joins TRBV11-3 to TRBJ2-1; D is unclear. The CDR3 consists of 14 residues. V gave up 0 bases and J gave up 5 bases, with 8 bases separating them. Germline CDR1 reads SGHNT; CDR2 reads YENEEA. This CDR3 is CASSLDRTNNEQFF. The CDR3 DNA sequence: TGTGCCAGCAGCTTAGATCGAACAAACAATGAGCAGTTCTTC. The whole variable domain, remainder taken from reference TRBV11-3 and TRBJ2-1, is EAGVVQSPRYKIIEKKQPVAFWCNPISGHNTLYWYLQNLGQGPELLIRYENEEAVDDSQLPKDRFSAERLKGVDSTLKIQPAELGDSAVYLCASSLDRTNNEQFFGPGTRLTVL.